This T cell receptor (beta chain) was identified during a study of OX40 agonist ivuxolimab in advanced cancers. On the study more broadly: The dose-escalation group included hepatocellular carcinoma, melanoma, renal cell carcinoma and head and neck cancer.

Sequencing used immunoSEQ multiplex PCR; TCRdb keeps in-frame clones, though not all of them. This sample yields almost 85,000 clones, of which about 86% are seen a single time; roughly 6% belongs to the top ten. At cycle 4 day 1, cycle 7 day 1, and baseline, blood was sampled. Trimming removed 3 bases from V and 0 bases from J, with 14 bases in between. Germline CDR1 is GTSNPN and CDR2 is SVGIG (reference sequence). The CDR3 totals 15 residues. This clonotype was sampled from an adult with an advanced solid tumor such as melanoma, head and neck, liver or kidney cancer. J is TRBJ1-2 and V is TRBV30; possibly TRBD1 for D (6 bases). Here the sequenced sample was CD4+ or CD8+ T cells sorted from blood, taken in a trial of the OX40 agonist ivuxolimab. CDR3 nucleotide sequence: TGTGCCTGGAGGGAGAAGGGGGTAACTAACTATGGCTACACCTTC. Protein: CAWREKGVTNYGYTF.